The clone carrying this T cell receptor (beta chain) appeared many times. The assay was immunoSEQ multiplex PCR, and TCRdb's table has in-frame clones only and misses some. The sample consists of more than 100,000 clones, approximately 89% of them appearing once. This record comes from a study of control samples from healthy donors and cancer patients. This CDR3 comprises 16 residues. Trimming shortened V by 3 bases and J by 0 bases, and 9 bases separated the two germline ends. CDR1 is LNHDA and CDR2 is SQIVND in the germline V gene (reference sequence). The sample comprised blood. The receptor was derived from a man aged 35 to 55 in good health. The chain carries TRBV19 and TRBJ2-6, with a possible D match to TRBD1 (5 bases). CDR3 sequence (DNA): TGTGCCAGTAGTATGGGGCAGACCTCTGGGGCCAACGTCCTGACTTTC. This translates into CASSMGQTSGANVLTF.